This T cell receptor (beta chain) was sequenced during a study of T cell responses to AZD1222 COVID-19 vaccine. Study findings and constraints: Spike-specific TCR breadth rose after two AZD1222 doses, and depth rose as well.

Assay used: immunoSEQ multiplex PCR; TCRdb lists only in-frame clones, some missing. The table records fewer than 130,000 clones, 87% of them present only once. Unmatched junction bases numbered 6, after V lost 0 bases and J lost 4 bases. The germline gives CDR1 SGDLS, CDR2 YYNGEE. This CDR3 contains 16 residues. A note on this clone: Its cognate antigen is unknown.

This specimen consisted of peripheral blood, obtained 28 days after the second AZD1222 dose. The chain uses TRBV9 and TRBJ2-5, with TRBD2 matching 10 bases. The clonotype originates from an adult who received the AZD1222 COVID-19 vaccine. The CDR3 coding sequence is TGTGCCAGCAGCGTAGGGGGACTAGCGAAGGGAGAGACCCAGTACTTC. Its translation: CASSVGGLAKGETQYF.